This TCR beta chain was captured in a study of T cell responses to AZD1222 COVID-19 vaccine. Germline CDR1 and CDR2: SGHTA and FQGTGA. The ends lost 2 bases at V and 4 bases at J; junction bases unmatched: 10. CDR3 length: 19 amino acids. A note on this clone: Antigen: not known.

The study's findings and limits: None of the repertoires were sampled until the peak T cell response had passed. Researchers report vaccine-associated CD4 TCRs spanning spike, with dominance at 160-218 and 743-854. Donors skewed white British and female; clonal diversity was possibly underestimated.

The assay was immunoSEQ multiplex PCR, and TCRdb's table has in-frame clones only and misses some. The sample yields approximately 140,000 clones, around 88% seen once. This receptor was obtained from an adult in good health. Sequenced material: peripheral blood, taken on day 0 of AZD1222 vaccination. This chain uses TRBV7-3 with TRBJ2-1, with 14 bases aligning to TRBD2. For the CDR3, the DNA is TGTGCCAGCAGCTTAGGTGCCGGGACTAGCGGGGGTAGGTACAATGAGCAGTTCTTC. Its translation is CASSLGAGTSGGRYNEQFF.